The rows below give T cell receptor beta chains drawn from one sample of a study of CD8 T cells in ankylosing spondylitis. TCRdb re-analysed the 5' RACE reads in MiXCR, keeping a single row per CDR3 protein. This table holds fewer than 750,000 distinct CDR3 sequences, around 19% found once. The sample comprised blood, either unsorted or a sorted T cell fraction (not recorded which). The receptors come from a male donor with ankylosing spondylitis. Both conserved end residues are part of each CDR3. The D gene is left open where the match is weak. Rows give clone size only sometimes, using once, few, many, or a class for an expanded clone.

D gene | V gene | clone size | CDR3 protein
TRBD1 | TRBV5-1 | NA | CASSSWTGPDQPQHF
NA | TRBV4-2 | many | CASSLRQEPYEQYF
NA | TRBV5-1 | many | CASSLGGSPYEQYF
TRBD1 | TRBV5-6 | few | CASSLVVSAGTAYEQYF
NA | TRBV12-5 | NA | CASGLVAMNTEAFF
NA | TRBV9 | NA | CASSPDLRGAYEQYF
NA | TRBV7-9 | NA | CASSANSEKLFF
NA | TRBV4-3 | few | CASSQFRGSDTGELFF
NA | TRBV7-3 | many | CASSLAREETQYF
NA | TRBV6-2/TRBV6-3 | NA | CASSYGNEQLF
TRBD2 | TRBV5-1 | many | CASGTDRTGTSEQRGWDEQFF
NA | TRBV5-1 | many | CASSLGRAADTQYF
NA | TRBV6-1 | few | CASSDQDSNQPQHF
TRBD1 | TRBV12-3/TRBV12-4 | NA | CASSARDRGRGNTIYF
TRBD1 | TRBV27 | few | CASSFSYGTGMETQYF
TRBD1 | TRBV5-5 | NA | CASSSVPRQGGYEQYF
NA | TRBV10-3 | NA | CATAPNDEQFF
TRBD2 | TRBV9 | few | CASSVDPSGRYEQYF
TRBD1 | TRBV20-1 | few | CSASLGQGLADTQYF
TRBD1 | TRBV18 | NA | CASSPPPGGHPFFETQYF
NA | TRBV20-1 | few | CSARRQFLQPQHF
TRBD2 | TRBV12-3/TRBV12-4 | few | CASSPLSGRFTDTQYF
NA | TRBV15 | few | CATSTGNPGLLSEQYF
TRBD1 | TRBV4-3 | few | CASSQETGADQPQHF
TRBD1 | TRBV5-1 | NA | CASREWDRGLTEAFF
TRBD1 | TRBV5-1 | many | CASAQGDPDTQYF
NA | TRBV4-1 | few | CASSQEYYSRTEAFF
TRBD2 | TRBV28 | few | CASSPGGSLSQKQYF
NA | TRBV20-1 | few | CSATPRSALDNEQFF
NA | TRBV4-1 | few | CASSHLGHPRNTEAFF
NA | TRBV7-3 | NA | CASSLTGGAGEKLFF
NA | TRBV6-2/TRBV6-3 | NA | CASSPIGYGYTF
NA | TRBV5-1 | few | CASSFAPPESAGELFF
NA | TRBV5-1 | NA | CASLRERASTDTQYF
NA | TRBV24-1 | NA | CATSDLNQPQHF
NA | TRBV30 | NA | CAWSALLASTDTQYF
NA | TRBV7-8 | few | CASTWGAGFYNEQFF
TRBD2 | TRBV20-1 | NA | CSARGASGRGNEQFF
TRBD2 | TRBV27 | NA | CASSFLSGGPGLETQYF
NA | TRBV9 | few | CASSPDRFRSTEAFF
NA | TRBV7-6 | few | CASSSHSGAGNEQFF
NA | TRBV12-3/TRBV12-4 | NA | CASSPPPFERPSSYNEQFF
NA | TRBV2 | once | CASSVREGTEAFF
NA | TRBV4-1 | few | CASSQGPVEYNEQFF
NA | TRBV6-2/TRBV6-3 | NA | CASSGPTGSYGYTF
NA | TRBV5-1 | NA | CASSLLVDNEQFF
TRBD1 | TRBV7-8 | few | CASSLQGAMDEQYF
TRBD2 | TRBV12-3/TRBV12-4 | NA | CASSLKAGYNEQFF
TRBD1 | TRBV4-1 | NA | CASSQPGGPNEKLFF